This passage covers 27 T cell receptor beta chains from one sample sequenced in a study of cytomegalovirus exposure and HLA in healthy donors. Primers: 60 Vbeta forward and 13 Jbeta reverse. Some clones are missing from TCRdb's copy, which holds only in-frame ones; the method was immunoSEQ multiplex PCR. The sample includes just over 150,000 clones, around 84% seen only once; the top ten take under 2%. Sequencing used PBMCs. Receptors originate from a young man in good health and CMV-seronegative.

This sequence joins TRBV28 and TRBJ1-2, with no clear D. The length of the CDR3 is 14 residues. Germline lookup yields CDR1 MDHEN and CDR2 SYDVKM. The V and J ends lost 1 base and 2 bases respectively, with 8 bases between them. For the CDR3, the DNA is TGTGCCAGCAGTTTATTGGGGAGGAACTATGGCTACACCTTC. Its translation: CASSLLGRNYGYTF.

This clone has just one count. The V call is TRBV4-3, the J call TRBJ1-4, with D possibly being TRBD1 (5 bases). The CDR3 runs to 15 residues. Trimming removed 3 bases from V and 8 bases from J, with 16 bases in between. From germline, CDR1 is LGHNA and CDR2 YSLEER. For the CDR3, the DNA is TGCGCCAGCAGCCAGTTGGGTAGGGGAGGGGAAAAACTGTTTTTT. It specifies CASSQLGRGGEKLFF.

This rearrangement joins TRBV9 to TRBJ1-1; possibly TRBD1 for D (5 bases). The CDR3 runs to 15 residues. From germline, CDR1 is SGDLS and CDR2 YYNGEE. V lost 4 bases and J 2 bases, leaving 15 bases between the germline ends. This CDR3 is CASSPSGGGNTEAFF. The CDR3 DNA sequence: TGTGCCAGCAGCCCGAGCGGGGGGGGAAACACTGAAGCTTTCTTT. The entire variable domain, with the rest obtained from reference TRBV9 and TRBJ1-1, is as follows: DSGVTQTPKHLITATGQRVTLRCSPRSGDLSVYWYQQSLDQGLQFLIQYYNGEERAKGNILERFSAQQFPDLHSELNLSSLELGDSALYFCASSPSGGGNTEAFFGQGTRLTVV.

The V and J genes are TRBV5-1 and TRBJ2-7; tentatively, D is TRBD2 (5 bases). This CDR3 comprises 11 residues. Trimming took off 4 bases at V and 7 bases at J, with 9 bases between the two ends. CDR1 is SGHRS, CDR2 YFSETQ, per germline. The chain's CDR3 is CASSRGQEQYF. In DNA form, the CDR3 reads TGCGCCAGCAGCCGCGGGCAAGAGCAGTACTTC.

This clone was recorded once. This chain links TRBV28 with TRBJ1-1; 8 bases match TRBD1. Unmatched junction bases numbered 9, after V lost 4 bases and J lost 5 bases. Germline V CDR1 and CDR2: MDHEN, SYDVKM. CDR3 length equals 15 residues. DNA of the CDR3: TGTGCCAGCAGTTCCAAACGGACAGGGTGGACTGAAGCTTTCTTT. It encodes CASSSKRTGWTEAFF. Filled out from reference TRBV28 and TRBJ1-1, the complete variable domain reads DVKVTQSSRYLVKRTGEKVFLECVQDMDHENMFWYRQDPGLGLRLIYFSYDVKMKEKGDIPEGYSVSREKKERFSLILESASTNQTSMYLCASSSKRTGWTEAFFGQGTRLTVV.

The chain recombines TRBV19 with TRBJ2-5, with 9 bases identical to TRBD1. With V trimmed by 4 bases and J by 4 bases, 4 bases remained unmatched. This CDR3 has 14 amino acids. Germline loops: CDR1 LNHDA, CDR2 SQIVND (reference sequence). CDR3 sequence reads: CASSTNRGRETQYF. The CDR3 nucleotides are TGTGCCAGTAGTACGAACAGGGGGCGAGAGACCCAGTACTTC.

The CDR3 nucleotides are TGCGCCAGCAGCCAAGATTGGGGCAGGGACTATGGCTACACCTTC. Amino acid sequence: CASSQDWGRDYGYTF. This chain links TRBV4-1 with TRBJ1-2; weak D call: TRBD1 (5 bases). Trimming removed 0 bases at V and 3 bases at J, with 11 bases between. This CDR3 region has 15 residues. Germline assignment: CDR1 MGHRA and CDR2 YSYEKL.

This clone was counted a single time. The CDR3 nucleotides are TGTGCCAGCAGCTACCGACTAGCGGGATCCTACGAGCAGTACTTC. Translated, it gives CASSYRLAGSYEQYF. The chain has TRBV7-8 and TRBJ2-7, with 11 bases matching TRBD2. Germline trimming cut 4 bases from V and 1 base from J; bases unmatched to any gene: 3. This CDR3 is 15 amino acids long. Per germline, CDR1 SGHVS and CDR2 FQNEAQ. Variable domain in full (rest from reference TRBV7-8 and TRBJ2-7): GAGVSQSPRYKVAKRGQDVALRCDPISGHVSLFWYQQALGQGPEFLTYFQNEAQLDKSGLPSDRFFAERPEGSVSTLKIQRTQQEDSAVYLCASSYRLAGSYEQYFGPGTRLTVT.

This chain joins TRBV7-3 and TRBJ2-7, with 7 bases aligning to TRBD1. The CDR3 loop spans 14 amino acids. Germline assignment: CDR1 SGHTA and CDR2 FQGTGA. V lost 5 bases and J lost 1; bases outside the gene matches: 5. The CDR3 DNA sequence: TGTGCCAGCAGCGCGGACAGGCAGTCCTACGAGCAGTACTTC. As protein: CASSADRQSYEQYF.

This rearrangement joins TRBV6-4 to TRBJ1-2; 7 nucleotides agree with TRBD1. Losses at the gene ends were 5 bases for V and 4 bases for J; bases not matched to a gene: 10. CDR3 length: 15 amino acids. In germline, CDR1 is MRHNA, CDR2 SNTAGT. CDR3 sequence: CASSRTGEAFYGYTF. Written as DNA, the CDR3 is TGTGCCAGCAGTCGAACAGGGGAGGCCTTCTATGGCTACACCTTC.

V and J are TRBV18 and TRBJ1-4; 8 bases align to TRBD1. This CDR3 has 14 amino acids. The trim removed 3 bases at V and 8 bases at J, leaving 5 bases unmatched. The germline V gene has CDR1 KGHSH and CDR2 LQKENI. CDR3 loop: CASSPGTGSEKLFF. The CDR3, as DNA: TGTGCCAGCTCACCCGGGACAGGTAGCGAAAAACTGTTTTTT.

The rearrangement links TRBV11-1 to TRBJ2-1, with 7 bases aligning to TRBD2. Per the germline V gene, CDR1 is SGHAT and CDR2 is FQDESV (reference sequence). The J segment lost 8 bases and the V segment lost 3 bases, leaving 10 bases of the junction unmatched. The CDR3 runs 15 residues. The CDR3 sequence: CASSLGLADFHEQFF. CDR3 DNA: TGTGCCAGCAGCTTGGGGCTAGCGGATTTCCATGAGCAGTTCTTC.

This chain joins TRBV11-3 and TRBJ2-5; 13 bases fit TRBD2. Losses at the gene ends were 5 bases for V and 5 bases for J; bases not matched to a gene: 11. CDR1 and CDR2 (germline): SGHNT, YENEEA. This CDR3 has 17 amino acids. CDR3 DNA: TGTGCCAGCAGCCAGGGGGGACTAGCGGGATTTGGTGAGACCCAGTACTTC. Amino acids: CASSQGGLAGFGETQYF.

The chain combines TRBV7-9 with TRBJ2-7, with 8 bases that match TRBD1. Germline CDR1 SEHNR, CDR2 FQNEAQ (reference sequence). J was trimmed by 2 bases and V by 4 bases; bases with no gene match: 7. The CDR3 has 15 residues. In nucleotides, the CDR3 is TGTGCCAGCAGCTCGCCCCCGGGACAGGCCTACGAGCAGTACTTC. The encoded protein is CASSSPPGQAYEQYF.

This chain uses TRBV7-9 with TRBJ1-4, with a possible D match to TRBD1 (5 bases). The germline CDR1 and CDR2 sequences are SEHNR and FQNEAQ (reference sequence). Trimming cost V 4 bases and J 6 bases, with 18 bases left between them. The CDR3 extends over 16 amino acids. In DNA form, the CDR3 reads TGTGCCAGCAGCTCCGCGGGGGTAGTTGTAGATGAAAAACTGTTTTTT. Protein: CASSSAGVVVDEKLFF.

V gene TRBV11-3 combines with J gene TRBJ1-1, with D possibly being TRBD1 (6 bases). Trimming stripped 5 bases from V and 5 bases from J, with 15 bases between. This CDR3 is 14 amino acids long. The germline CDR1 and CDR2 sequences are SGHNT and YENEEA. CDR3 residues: CASSKQGMGTEAFF. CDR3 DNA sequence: TGTGCCAGCAGCAAACAGGGAATGGGGACTGAAGCTTTCTTT.

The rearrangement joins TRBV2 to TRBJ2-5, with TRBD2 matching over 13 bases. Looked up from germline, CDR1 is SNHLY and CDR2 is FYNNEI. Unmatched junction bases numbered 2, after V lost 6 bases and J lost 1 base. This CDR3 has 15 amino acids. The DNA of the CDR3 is TGTGCCAGCAGACTAGCGGGGGGGTTCCAAGAGACCCAGTACTTC. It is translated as CASRLAGGFQETQYF.

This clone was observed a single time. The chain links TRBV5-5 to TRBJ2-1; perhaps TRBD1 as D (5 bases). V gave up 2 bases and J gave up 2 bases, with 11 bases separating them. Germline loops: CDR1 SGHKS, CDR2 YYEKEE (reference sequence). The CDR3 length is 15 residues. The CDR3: CASSFSRAAYNEQFF. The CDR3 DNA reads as TGTGCCAGCAGCTTTAGCAGGGCCGCCTACAATGAGCAGTTCTTC. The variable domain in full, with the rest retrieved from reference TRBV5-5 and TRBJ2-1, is DAGVTQSPTHLIKTRGQQVTLRCSPISGHKSVSWYQQVLGQGPQFIFQYYEKEERGRGNFPDRFSARQFPNYSSELNVNALLLGDSALYLCASSFSRAAYNEQFFGPGTRLTVL.

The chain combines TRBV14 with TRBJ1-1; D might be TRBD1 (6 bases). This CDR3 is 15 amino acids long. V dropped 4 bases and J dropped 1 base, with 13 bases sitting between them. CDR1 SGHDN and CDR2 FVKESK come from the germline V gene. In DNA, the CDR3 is TGTGCCAGCAGCCCCGGGGGGACACAGAACACTGAAGCTTTCTTT. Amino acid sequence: CASSPGGTQNTEAFF.

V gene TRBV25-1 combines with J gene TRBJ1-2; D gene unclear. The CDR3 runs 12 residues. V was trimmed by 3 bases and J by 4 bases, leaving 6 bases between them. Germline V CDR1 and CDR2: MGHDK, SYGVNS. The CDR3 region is CASSDSSYGYTF. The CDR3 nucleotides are TGTGCCAGCAGTGATTCCAGCTATGGCTACACCTTC.

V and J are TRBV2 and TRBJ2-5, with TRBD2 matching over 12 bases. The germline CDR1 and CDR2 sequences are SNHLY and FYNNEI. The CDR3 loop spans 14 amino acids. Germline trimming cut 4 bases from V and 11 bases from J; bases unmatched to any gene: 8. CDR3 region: CASSVLAGGREQYF. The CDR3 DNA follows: TGTGCCAGCAGTGTACTAGCGGGAGGAAGGGAGCAGTACTTC.

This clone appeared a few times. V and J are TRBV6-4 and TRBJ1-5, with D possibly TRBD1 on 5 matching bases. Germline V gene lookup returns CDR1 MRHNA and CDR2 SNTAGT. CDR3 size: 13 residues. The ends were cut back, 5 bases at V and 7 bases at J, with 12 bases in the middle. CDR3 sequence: CASSLGVGQPQHF. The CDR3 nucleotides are TGTGCCAGCAGTTTAGGGGTCGGACAGCCCCAGCATTTT.

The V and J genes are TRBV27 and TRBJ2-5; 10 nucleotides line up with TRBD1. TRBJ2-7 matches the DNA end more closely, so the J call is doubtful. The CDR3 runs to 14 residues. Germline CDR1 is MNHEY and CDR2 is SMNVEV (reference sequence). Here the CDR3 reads CASRGQGRTYEQYF. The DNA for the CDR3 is TGTGCCAGCAGGGGACAGGGGAGAACCTACGAGCAGTACTTC.

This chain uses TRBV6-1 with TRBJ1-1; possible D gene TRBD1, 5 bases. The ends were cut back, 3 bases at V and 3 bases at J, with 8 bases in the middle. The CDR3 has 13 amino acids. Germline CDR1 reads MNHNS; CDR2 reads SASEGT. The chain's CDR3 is CASSEIRDTEAFF. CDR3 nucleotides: TGTGCCAGCAGTGAGATCAGGGACACTGAAGCTTTCTTT.

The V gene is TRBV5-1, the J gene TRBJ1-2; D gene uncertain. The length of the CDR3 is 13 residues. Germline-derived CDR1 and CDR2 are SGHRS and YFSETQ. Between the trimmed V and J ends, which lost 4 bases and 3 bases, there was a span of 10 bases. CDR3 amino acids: CASSRGFDYGYTF. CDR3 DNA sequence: TGCGCCAGCAGCCGGGGATTCGACTATGGCTACACCTTC.

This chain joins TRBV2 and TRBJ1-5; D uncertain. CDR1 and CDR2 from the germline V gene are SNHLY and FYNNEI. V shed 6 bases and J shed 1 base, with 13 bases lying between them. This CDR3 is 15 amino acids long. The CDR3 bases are TGTGCCAGCAGCGCTCGAGGGCTAAGCAATCAGCCCCAGCATTTT. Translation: CASSARGLSNQPQHF. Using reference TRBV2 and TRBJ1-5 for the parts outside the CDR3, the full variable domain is EPEVTQTPSHQVTQMGQEVILRCVPISNHLYFYWYRQILGQKVEFLVSFYNNEISEKSEIFDDQFSVERPDGSNFTLKIRSTKLEDSAMYFCASSARGLSNQPQHFGDGTRLSIL.

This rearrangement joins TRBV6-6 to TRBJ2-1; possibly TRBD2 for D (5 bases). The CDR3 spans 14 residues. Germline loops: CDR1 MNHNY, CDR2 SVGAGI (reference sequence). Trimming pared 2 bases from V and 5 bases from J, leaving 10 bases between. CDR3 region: CASSYPTRNNEQFF. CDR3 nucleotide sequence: TGTGCCAGCAGTTACCCAACTAGAAACAATGAGCAGTTCTTC.